These 12 T cell receptor beta chains came from one sample sequenced in a study of cytomegalovirus exposure and HLA in healthy donors. The PCR contained 60 Vbeta and 13 Jbeta primers. TCRdb's table, derived via immunoSEQ multiplex PCR, lists solely in-frame clones and lacks some. The table lists around 190,000 clones, around 81% of them singletons. Sequences were obtained from PBMCs. All receptors derive from a man aged 25-40 years in good health and CMV-seronegative.

The rearrangement links TRBV21-1 to TRBJ2-7; the table's D gene call, TRBD2, was not cross checked with the DNA. TRBV21-1 constitutes a pseudogene. The CDR3 covers 13 residues. The CDR3 reads CASNPGETYEQYF. CDR3 nucleotide sequence: TGTGCCAGCAATCCGGGAGAAACTTACGAGCAGTACTTC.

This chain connects TRBV29-1 to TRBJ2-7, with 10 bases identical to TRBD2. Germline CDR1 is SQVTM and CDR2 is ANQGSEA. This CDR3 spans 15 amino acids. J gave up 0 bases and V 6 bases, and 8 bases lay outside the gene matches. The CDR3 coding sequence is TGCAGCGTCCGAGGACTAGCGGCCAGCTCCTACGAGCAGTACTTC. The encoded protein is CSVRGLAASSYEQYF.

The chain carries TRBV7-9 and TRBJ2-1, with 7 bases aligning to TRBD2. Germline lookup yields CDR1 SEHNR and CDR2 FQNEAQ (reference sequence). This CDR3 has 18 amino acids. V was clipped by 1 base and J by 4 bases; unmatched bases: 13. CDR3 loop: CASSLEVMAGAGYNEQFF. The CDR3 nucleotides read TGTGCCAGCAGCTTAGAGGTTATGGCGGGAGCGGGTTACAATGAGCAGTTCTTC. Supplemented by reference TRBV7-9 and TRBJ2-1, the full variable domain reads DTGVSQNPRHKITKRGQNVTFRCDPISEHNRLYWYRQTLGQGPEFLTYFQNEAQLEKSRLLSDRFSAERPKGSFSTLEIQRTEQGDSAMYLCASSLEVMAGAGYNEQFFGPGTRLTVL.

The gene calls are TRBV7-8 and TRBJ1-6; tentative D call: TRBD1 (5 bases). The V end was cut by 0 bases, the J end by 9 bases, with 12 bases between. The CDR3 loop spans 15 amino acids. Germline CDR1 is SGHVS and CDR2 is FQNEAQ. The CDR3 here is CASSLARGFSSPLHF. In DNA form, the CDR3 reads TGTGCCAGCAGCTTAGCGCGGGGGTTCAGTTCACCCCTCCACTTT.

The sample holds a few counts of this clone. This sequence joins TRBV29-1 and TRBJ1-2; D unclear. CDR3 length: 15 residues. CDR1 is SQVTM, CDR2 ANQGSEA, per germline. V gave up 0 bases and J gave up 5 bases, with 16 bases separating them. The CDR3 bases are TGCAGCGTTGAAGATCGCGGGGAGGCAAATTATGGCTACACCTTC. It encodes CSVEDRGEANYGYTF.

J is TRBJ2-1 and V is TRBV9; D possibly corresponds to TRBD2 (6 bases). The V and J ends lost 0 bases and 0 bases respectively, with 10 bases between them. The CDR3 is 16 amino acids. Germline V gene sequence: CDR1 SGDLS, CDR2 YYNGEE. For the CDR3, the DNA is TGTGCCAGCAGCGTAGCCGGGACTCTCTCCTACAATGAGCAGTTCTTC. It yields the protein CASSVAGTLSYNEQFF.

The CDR3 reads CASSPGQPREPQHF. CDR3 DNA sequence: TGTGCCAGCAGCCCAGGACAGCCTAGGGAGCCCCAGCATTTT. V usage is TRBV4-2 and J usage is TRBJ1-5, with D perhaps matching TRBD1 (6 bases). Germline V lookup: CDR1 LGHNA, CDR2 YNFKEQ. The CDR3 loop spans 14 amino acids. V was trimmed by 4 bases and J by 8 bases, leaving 15 bases between them.

This clone was seen a handful of times. The rearrangement links TRBV5-4 to TRBJ2-7; 15 bases map to TRBD2. Germline values: CDR1 SGHNT, CDR2 YYREEE (reference sequence). The V and J ends lost 4 bases and 9 bases, in that order; junction bases with no gene match: 11. CDR3 length equals 16 residues. The CDR3 reads CASSAGLAGGGGGQYF. CDR3 DNA sequence: TGTGCCAGCAGCGCCGGACTAGCGGGAGGGGGGGGAGGGCAGTACTTC.

The chain uses TRBV6-5 and TRBJ1-1; 8 bases match TRBD1. The CDR3 spans 15 residues. Looked up from germline, CDR1 is MNHEY and CDR2 is SVGAGI. Germline trimming cut 6 bases from V and 5 bases from J; bases unmatched to any gene: 11. CDR3 protein: CASSSTDRGKTEAFF. The CDR3 coding sequence is TGTGCCAGCAGCTCGACAGACAGGGGTAAAACTGAAGCTTTCTTT.

V usage is TRBV10-3 and J usage is TRBJ2-1; TRBD2 aligns across 9 bases. This CDR3 comprises 19 residues. With V trimmed by 6 bases and J by 2 bases, 17 bases remained unmatched. In germline, CDR1 is ENHRY, CDR2 SYGVKD. The CDR3: CAISNPLARTSVAYNEQFF. CDR3 DNA: TGTGCCATCAGCAACCCATTGGCCCGGACTAGCGTCGCCTACAATGAGCAGTTCTTC.

The chain recombines TRBV4-1 with TRBJ2-1; 9 bases are shared with TRBD1. The CDR3 runs to 16 residues. Looked up from germline, CDR1 is MGHRA and CDR2 is YSYEKL. The ends lost 1 base at V and 5 bases at J; junction bases unmatched: 6. DNA of the CDR3: TGCGCCAGCAGCCAAGCCGGGACAGGGAGTAACAATGAGCAGTTCTTC. Translation: CASSQAGTGSNNEQFF.

V is TRBV4-1 and J is TRBJ2-7, with TRBD2 identical over 7 bases. Losses at the gene ends were 1 base for V and 6 bases for J; bases not matched to a gene: 9. This CDR3 contains 15 residues. The germline V gene has CDR1 MGHRA and CDR2 YSYEKL. This CDR3 reads CASSQVVSGRSEQYF. The CDR3 nucleotides read TGCGCCAGCAGCCAAGTAGTCTCCGGGAGGTCCGAGCAGTACTTC.